This passage covers 10 T cell receptor beta chains from one sample sequenced in a study of cytomegalovirus exposure and HLA in healthy donors. With 60 Vbeta and 13 Jbeta primers, the PCR was carried out. The protocol was immunoSEQ multiplex PCR, while the TCRdb copy is restricted to in-frame clones and leaves out a portion. Among 100,000 to 150,000 clones listed, approximately 17% were seen once. Material: PBMCs. The receptors shown here come from a female donor in good health and CMV-seropositive.

The table lists this clone with a few counts. V and J are TRBV13 and TRBJ1-3; 8 nucleotides match TRBD1. The V segment lost 5 bases and the J segment 10 bases; nucleotides outside the gene matches: 10. The germline CDR1 and CDR2 sequences are PRHDT and FYEKMQ (reference sequence). CDR3 length: 14 residues. In nucleotides, the CDR3 is TGTGCCAGCAGCGATACCGGACAGGGAACGACCATATATTTT. Protein product: CASSDTGQGTTIYF.

This CDR3 is CASSRVGTGSYEQYF. The CDR3 nucleotides are TGTGCCAGCAGCAGAGTAGGGACAGGGAGCTACGAGCAGTACTTC. This rearrangement joins TRBV7-9 to TRBJ2-7; 9 bases map to TRBD1. Germline V gene sequence: CDR1 SEHNR, CDR2 FQNEAQ (reference sequence). The CDR3 contains 15 residues. The trim removed 5 bases at V and 3 bases at J, leaving 8 bases unmatched.

The chain employs TRBV27 and TRBJ2-3; TRBD2 agrees at 9 bases. The CDR3 has 17 residues. Looked up from germline, CDR1 is MNHEY and CDR2 is SMNVEV (reference sequence). Trimming took 5 bases from V and 0 from J; bases not matched to a gene: 9. The CDR3 sequence is CASSPMWTSESTDTQYF. In nucleotides, the CDR3 is TGTGCCAGCAGTCCCATGTGGACTAGCGAGAGCACAGATACGCAGTATTTT.

The chain couples TRBV4-2 to TRBJ2-5, with 10 positions matching TRBD2. The germline gives CDR1 LGHNA, CDR2 YNFKEQ. There are 16 residues in the CDR3. Trimming took 0 bases from V and 5 from J; bases not matched to a gene: 6. In DNA, the CDR3 is TGTGCCAGCAGCCAAGATTTGGCTAGCGGGAGTGAGACCCAGTACTTC. It codes for CASSQDLASGSETQYF.

This clone came up a few times. DNA of the CDR3: TGTGCCAGCACCAGGACAGCGAACACCGGGGAGCTGTTTTTT. It encodes CASTRTANTGELFF. The gene calls are TRBV27 and TRBJ2-2, with D tentatively TRBD1 (6 bases). This CDR3 spans 14 amino acids. V dropped 7 bases and J dropped 0 bases, with 9 bases sitting between them. The germline gives CDR1 MNHEY, CDR2 SMNVEV (reference sequence).

The CDR3 loop reads CASSIGLSYNSPLHF. The CDR3 DNA follows: TGTGCCAGTAGTATAGGACTCTCCTATAATTCACCCCTCCACTTT. The V and J genes are TRBV19 and TRBJ1-6; the D is unclear. CDR3 length: 15 amino acids. The V gene lost 1 base and the J gene lost 0 bases, with 4 bases spanning the gap. Germline values: CDR1 LNHDA, CDR2 SQIVND (reference sequence).

The chain couples TRBV9 to TRBJ2-7; possibly TRBD2 for D (6 bases). This CDR3 comprises 14 residues. Germline CDR1 reads SGDLS; CDR2 reads YYNGEE. Trimming removed 0 bases at V and 4 bases at J, with 11 bases between. The CDR3 loop reads CASSVGGEVYEQYF. The CDR3 bases are TGTGCCAGCAGCGTAGGGGGGGAAGTATACGAGCAGTACTTC.

This clone was recorded a few times. This chain uses TRBV30 with TRBJ2-1; D is undetermined. Deletions cut 1 base from V and 6 bases from J, with 13 bases between. Germline CDR1 and CDR2: GTSNPN and SVGIG (reference sequence). This CDR3 comprises 14 residues. The CDR3 coding sequence is TGTGCCTGGAGTGAGAGGAAAGTTCCCAATGAGCAGTTCTTC. Amino acid sequence: CAWSERKVPNEQFF.

The gene calls are TRBV6-5 and TRBJ2-2; tentative D call: TRBD1 (5 bases). Germline CDR1 and CDR2: MNHEY and SVGAGI. V was shortened by 4 bases and J by 5 bases, with 8 bases between the two germline ends. The CDR3 consists of 13 residues. The CDR3 DNA reads TGTGCCAGCAGTTCTAGGGGTACCGGGGAGCTGTTTTTT. Its protein product is CASSSRGTGELFF.

This clone was counted between two and nine times. V is TRBV29-1 and J is TRBJ1-1; 11 bases map to TRBD1. CDR1 and CDR2 (germline): SQVTM, ANQGSEA. V gave up 4 bases and J gave up 1 base; unmatched junction bases: 5. This CDR3 contains 15 residues. CDR3 loop: CSVVGDRGGNTEAFF. DNA of the CDR3: TGCAGCGTTGTGGGGGACAGGGGGGGGAACACTGAAGCTTTCTTT.